What follows are 11 T cell receptor beta chains derived from one specimen sequenced in a study of T cell clonotyping in hematopoietic cell transplantation. The method was immunoSEQ multiplex PCR; TCRdb's version includes in-frame clones alone and lacks a portion of them. The table has 26,000 or so clones, under 97% seen once. The sequencing input was peripheral blood mononuclear cells. The source is a man between 50 and 59 years old in good health. Some clones in this sample may be carry-over from other donors' samples.

This clone was seen once. The gene calls are TRBV2 and TRBJ1-5; 7 bases align to TRBD1. Germline V gene sequence: CDR1 SNHLY, CDR2 FYNNEI. J lost 3 bases, V lost 8 bases, and 10 bases had no gene match. This CDR3 region has 15 residues. The CDR3 nucleotides read TGTGCCAGCGGATCGGGACAGCTATTCAATCAGCCCCAGCATTTT. This encodes CASGSGQLFNQPQHF.

The V and J genes are TRBV11-2 and TRBJ1-6; no clear D. V dropped 5 bases and J dropped 9 bases, with 17 bases sitting between them. This CDR3 has 15 amino acids. The germline V gene has CDR1 SGHAT and CDR2 FQNNGV. CDR3 DNA sequence: TGTGCCAGCAGCGCAAGCCGTTCCAGAGGTTCACCCCTCCACTTT. Protein: CASSASRSRGSPLHF.

V gene TRBV7-9 combines with J gene TRBJ2-7; D perhaps matches TRBD2 (5 bases). CDR3 size: 13 residues. V was cut by 4 bases and J by 1 base, with 8 bases left in between. Germline values: CDR1 SEHNR, CDR2 FQNEAQ (reference sequence). As DNA, the CDR3 is TGTGCCAGCAGCTCCGGGGTTTCCTACGAGCAGTACTTC. It specifies CASSSGVSYEQYF. The variable domain in full, with the rest retrieved from reference TRBV7-9 and TRBJ2-7, is DTGVSQNPRHKITKRGQNVTFRCDPISEHNRLYWYRQTLGQGPEFLTYFQNEAQLEKSRLLSDRFSAERPKGSFSTLEIQRTEQGDSAMYLCASSSGVSYEQYFGPGTRLTVT.

The gene calls are TRBV15 and TRBJ2-7; 14 bases agree with TRBD2. V was pared by 5 bases and J by 2 bases, with 2 bases of the junction left unmatched. CDR3 length equals 15 residues. The germline CDR1 and CDR2 sequences are LNHNV and YYDKDF (reference sequence). CDR3 nucleotide sequence: TGTGCCACCAGCGAGGGACTAGCGGGGGCCTACGAGCAGTACTTC. This gives the protein CATSEGLAGAYEQYF.

The chain is built from TRBV6-6 and TRBJ1-2; D unclear. V lost 4 bases, J lost 8 bases, and 11 bases lay in between. The CDR3 runs 12 residues. Germline V gives CDR1 MNHNY, CDR2 SVGAGI (reference sequence). DNA for the CDR3: TGTGCCAGCAGTTCTACTACCTCGGGCTACACCTTC. It codes for CASSSTTSGYTF.

The chain couples TRBV7-8 to TRBJ2-1; no firm D call. The germline gives CDR1 SGHVS, CDR2 FQNEAQ. The CDR3 spans 16 residues. V lost 5 bases and J 6 bases, leaving 20 bases between the germline ends. CDR3 in DNA: TGTGCCAGCAGCCCCGTGATCAGGTTGGCTTTCAATGAGCAGTTCTTC. Protein: CASSPVIRLAFNEQFF.

The rearrangement links TRBV7-2 to TRBJ1-2; 8 nucleotides match TRBD1. The CDR3 is 15 amino acids. V dropped 5 bases and J dropped 7; count of bases not matched to a gene: 12. Germline CDR1 SGHTA, CDR2 FQGNSA. The CDR3 protein is CASSPYQTGEAGYTF. CDR3 coding DNA: TGTGCCAGCAGCCCATACCAGACAGGGGAGGCTGGCTACACCTTC.

The rearrangement uses TRBV6-5 and TRBJ1-2; 7 nucleotides line up with TRBD1. Germline CDR1 is MNHEY and CDR2 is SVGAGI. The CDR3 has 12 residues. V shed 5 bases and J 7 bases; nucleotides not matched to a gene: 4. CDR3 amino acids: CASSVQGSGYTF. Here the CDR3 DNA reads TGTGCCAGCAGTGTACAGGGGTCTGGCTACACCTTC.

This sequence joins TRBV9 and TRBJ1-5; D possibly corresponds to TRBD1 (5 bases). CDR3 size: 13 residues. V was shortened by 4 bases and J by 5 bases, with 10 bases between the two germline ends. In germline, CDR1 is SGDLS, CDR2 YYNGEE. The CDR3 nucleotides read TGTGCCAGCAGCCCGGGGGTGGATCAGCCCCAGCATTTT. This translates into CASSPGVDQPQHF.

The rearrangement links TRBV27 to TRBJ1-2; 7 nucleotides line up with TRBD1. V was pared by 2 bases and J by 5 bases, with 2 bases of the junction left unmatched. The CDR3 spans 13 residues. Germline V gives CDR1 MNHEY, CDR2 SMNVEV (reference sequence). The CDR3 here is CASSLDREYGYTF. The DNA of the CDR3 is TGTGCCAGCAGTTTAGACAGGGAGTATGGCTACACCTTC.

This sequence joins TRBV28 and TRBJ1-1; TRBD1 matches 8 bases. Trimming cost V 8 bases and J 8 bases; bases outside gene matches: 10. Germline V gene lookup returns CDR1 MDHEN and CDR2 SYDVKM. The CDR3 extends over 13 amino acids. CDR3 DNA sequence: TGTGCCAGCGCCTTTACAGGGGGTCGAGAAGCTTTCTTT. Translation: CASAFTGGREAFF.